The 18 T cell receptor beta chains presented below share a single source sample, sequenced in a study of read filtering for tumor transcriptome and immune sequencing. Molecular barcoded adaptors covering alpha/delta and beta/gamma chains were used on approximately 400 ng RNA. TCRdb re-analysed the reads in MiXCR, keeping a single row per CDR3 protein. The table shows tens of thousands of distinct CDR3 sequences, with over 9.5% occurring only once. The sample consisted of a population of CD138-negative cells sorted from bone marrow. These receptors were collected from a donor at least 40 years old with multiple myeloma.

There are many counts of this clonotype. The rearrangement uses TRBV5-1 and TRBJ2-1; D may be TRBD1 (6 bases). Germline CDR1 and CDR2: SGHRS and YFSETQ. V was trimmed by 2 bases and J by 9 bases, leaving 15 bases between them. CDR3 length equals 14 residues. CDR3: CASSLQGQAGEQFF. CDR3 nucleotides: TGCGCCAGCAGCTTACAGGGTCAGGCTGGTGAGCAGTTCTTC.

The chain is built from TRBV19 and TRBJ2-6; D assignment may be TRBD1 or TRBD2 (5 bases each). Germline CDR1 reads LNHDA; CDR2 reads SQIVND (reference sequence). The CDR3 runs 15 residues. Trimming pared 4 bases from V and 2 bases from J, leaving 9 bases between. CDR3 sequence (DNA): TGTGCCAGTAGTACGGTGGGGGCTGGGGCCAACGTCCTGACTTTC. It specifies CASSTVGAGANVLTF.

There are a few counts of this clonotype. Germline and junction disagree at one end, which may indicate a read error. This chain uses TRBV19 with TRBJ2-5; 8 bases map to TRBD2. The CDR3 totals 15 residues. Germline CDR1 and CDR2: LNHDA and SQIVND (reference sequence). CDR3 bases: TGTGCCTCCAGGGCGAAGGGGACTAGTCAAGAGGCCCAGTACTTC. Its protein is CASRAKGTSQEAQYF.

The table lists this clonotype with many counts. An end of the junction differs from the germline gene, which may be a read error. This sequence joins TRBV28 and TRBJ1-1; D unclear. Germline V CDR1 and CDR2: MDHEN, SYDVKM. The CDR3 covers 13 residues. CDR3: CASNDQTGSEPFF. For the CDR3, the DNA is TGTGCCAGCAATGATCAGACGGGTAGTGAACCTTTCTTT.

This clonotype was observed many times. The V and J genes are TRBV20-1 and TRBJ2-7, with TRBD2 matching over 7 bases. With 6 bases clipped from V and 5 bases from J, the junction kept 10 bases outside the gene matches. Germline V CDR1 and CDR2: DFQATT, SNEGSKA (reference sequence). The CDR3 length is 13 residues. The CDR3 reads CSAQQGGPNEQYF. DNA for the CDR3: TGCAGTGCCCAGCAGGGAGGGCCCAACGAGCAGTACTTC.

This clonotype was detected ten times or more. A much larger clonotype is one base distant, so this may be a read error. V and J are TRBV7-2 and TRBJ2-1, with unresolved D. The CDR3 contains 15 residues. Looked up from germline, CDR1 is SGHTA and CDR2 is FQGNSA. The CDR3 bases are TGTGCCAGCAGCTTAGGTCCTTCATCCTACAATGGGCAGTTCTTC. Encoded protein: CASSLGPSSYNGQFF.

This chain connects TRBV7-9 to TRBJ2-3, with 9 positions matching TRBD2. There are 15 residues in the CDR3. J lost 2 bases, V lost 3 bases, and 3 bases had no gene match. Germline V gene sequence: CDR1 SEHNR, CDR2 FQNEAQ (reference sequence). Written as DNA, the CDR3 is TGTGCCAGCAGCTTTATAGCGGGAGTCACAGATACGCAGTATTTT. This encodes CASSFIAGVTDTQYF.

This clonotype was picked up many times. A much larger clonotype is one base distant, so this may be a read error. V gene TRBV4-1 combines with J gene TRBJ2-1, with 9 bases fitting TRBD2. Germline CDR1 MGHRA, CDR2 YSYEKL. The CDR3 is 15 amino acids. DNA of the CDR3: TGCGCCAGCAGCCACTTAGCGGGAGTAAACAATGGGCAGTTCTTC. This gives the protein CASSHLAGVNNGQFF.

This clonotype was observed at least ten times. The rearrangement uses TRBV21-1 and TRBJ2-1. TRBV21-1 is a pseudogene segment. CDR3 length: 15 residues. The DNA for the CDR3 is TGTGCCAGCATGCCTTCTCCGGCTTTAAACAATGAGCAGTTCTTC. This translates into CASMPSPALNNEQFF.

This clonotype was seen many times. The chain uses TRBV7-2 and TRBJ2-1; no reliable D call. The ends were cut back, 2 bases at V and 4 bases at J, with 15 bases in the middle. Germline CDR1 is SGHTA and CDR2 is FQGNSA. This CDR3 has 16 residues. This CDR3 is CASSLNSPLSYNEQFF. The DNA for the CDR3 is TGTGCCAGCAGCTTAAACAGCCCCTTGTCTTACAATGAGCAGTTCTTC.

This clonotype came up many times. The rearrangement joins TRBV19 to TRBJ2-1; the match to TRBD2 covers 9 bases. The CDR3 contains 15 residues. CDR1 LNHDA and CDR2 SQIVND come from the germline V gene (reference sequence). Unmatched junction bases numbered 9, after V lost 5 bases and J lost 7 bases. DNA for the CDR3: TGTGCCAGTAGTTTGATAGCGGGAGCTCGGAATGAGCAGTTCTTC. This gives the protein CASSLIAGARNEQFF.

The sample holds many counts of this clonotype. This chain uses TRBV4-3 with TRBJ2-1, with 7 positions matching TRBD2. CDR1 and CDR2 (germline): LGHNA, YSLEER. V shed 0 bases and J 8 bases; nucleotides not matched to a gene: 4. The CDR3 sequence is 14 residues long. The CDR3 nucleotides read TGCGCCAGCAGCCAAGAAGGACTAGTAGATGAGCAGTTCTTC. The encoded protein is CASSQEGLVDEQFF.

This clonotype appeared many times. V and J are TRBV5-6 and TRBJ2-5, with 8 bases aligning to TRBD1. The CDR3 is made up of 14 amino acids. Germline V gene sequence: CDR1 SGHDT, CDR2 YYEEEE. V was pared by 4 bases and J by 4 bases, with 6 bases of the junction left unmatched. CDR3: CASSEGQGGETQYF. For the CDR3, the DNA is TGTGCCAGCAGCGAAGGACAGGGTGGAGAGACCCAGTACTTC.

Here the CDR3 reads CASSSSGGYYNEQFF. DNA for the CDR3: TGTGCCAGCAGCTCGAGCGGGGGATACTACAATGAGCAGTTCTTC. The J gene is TRBJ2-1, the V gene TRBV7-9, with 8 nucleotides matching TRBD2. This CDR3 comprises 15 residues. V dropped 4 bases and J dropped 3; count of bases not matched to a gene: 5. CDR1 and CDR2 (germline): SEHNR, FQNEAQ (reference sequence).

This clonotype was counted at least ten times. The chain uses TRBV30 and TRBJ1-1, with D hard to call. From germline, CDR1 is GTSNPN and CDR2 SVGIG (reference sequence). V was clipped by 5 bases and J by 7 bases, with 11 bases between them. The CDR3 has 11 residues. The chain's CDR3 is CAWRSRIEAFF. The CDR3 nucleotides read TGTGCCTGGCGATCCCGGATTGAAGCTTTCTTT.

This clonotype has a count of ten or more. The chain uses TRBV5-6 and TRBJ1-1, with TRBD1 identical over 7 bases. Germline CDR1 and CDR2: SGHDT and YYEEEE. J gave up 2 bases and V 2 bases, and 9 bases lay outside the gene matches. CDR3 length equals 16 residues. CDR3 DNA: TGTGCCAGCAGCTTTTGGCAGGGGGTCGGAAACACTGAAGCTTTCTTT. Translation: CASSFWQGVGNTEAFF. The whole variable domain, filled in from reference TRBV5-6 and TRBJ1-1, reads DAGVTQSPTHLIKTRGQQVTLRCSPKSGHDTVSWYQQALGQGPQFIFQYYEEEERQRGNFPDRFSGHQFPNYSSELNVNALLLGDSALYLCASSFWQGVGNTEAFFGQGTRLTVV.

In regard to this clonotype: At one end, the junction sequence differs from germline, possibly due to a read error. This chain joins TRBV20-1 and TRBJ2-2; 10 nucleotides match TRBD1. Germline V CDR1 and CDR2: DFQATT, SNEGSKA (reference sequence). The CDR3 extends over 15 amino acids. CDR3 DNA sequence: TGCAGTGCCCACCGGGGACAGGGGAACGCCGGGGAGCTGTTTTTT. Translated, it gives CSAHRGQGNAGELFF.

This clonotype was recorded at least ten times. This chain uses TRBV7-9 with TRBJ2-5; D not resolved. The CDR3 has 12 amino acids. The germline gives CDR1 SEHNR, CDR2 FQNEAQ (reference sequence). V was shortened by 6 bases and J by 0 bases, with 5 bases between the two germline ends. Here the CDR3 reads CASSTYQETQYF. The CDR3 DNA reads as TGTGCCAGCAGTACGTACCAAGAGACCCAGTACTTC.